The 29 T cell receptor beta chains below all came from one sample that was sequenced in a study of blood T cell repertoires in COVID-19. TCRdb's table, derived via immunoSEQ multiplex PCR, lists solely in-frame clones and lacks some. This repertoire shows 300,000 to 350,000 clones, roughly 86% found once; its top ten account for approximately 9.3%. The sequenced sample was peripheral blood. The receptors stem from a man younger than 40 with COVID-19, enrolled during active disease.

V is TRBV5-4 and J is TRBJ1-1; 7 bases are a match to TRBD1. The CDR3 is 14 residues long. V lost 0 bases, J lost 6 bases, and 5 bases stayed unmatched. Germline values: CDR1 SGHNT, CDR2 YYREEE (reference sequence). In nucleotides, the CDR3 is TGTGCCAGCAGCTTGGCCAACAGGGGTGCTGAAGCTTTCTTT. Its translation is CASSLANRGAEAFF.

The rearrangement uses TRBV29-1 and TRBJ2-7; weak D call: TRBD1 (6 bases). The CDR3 consists of 13 residues. The V end lost 4 bases, the J end lost 1 base, and 11 bases lay between the germline ends. Germline CDR1 SQVTM, CDR2 ANQGSEA. CDR3 in amino acids: CSVGSGASYEQYF. CDR3 DNA: TGCAGCGTTGGCTCAGGGGCGTCCTACGAGCAGTACTTC.

The gene calls are TRBV15 and TRBJ2-7; TRBD1 agrees at 12 bases. J gave up 4 bases and V 4 bases, and 11 bases lay outside the gene matches. The CDR3 consists of 17 residues. Germline CDR1 and CDR2: LNHNV and YYDKDF (reference sequence). The CDR3 DNA follows: TGTGCCACCAGCACTTGGGACAGGGGGCGGGCGGGTTACGAGCAGTACTTC. This codes for CATSTWDRGRAGYEQYF.

The V call is TRBV9, the J call TRBJ2-3; TRBD2 might be the D (6 bases). The CDR3 sequence is 17 residues long. Trimming pared 4 bases from V and 6 bases from J, leaving 24 bases between. The V gene's germline CDR1 is SGDLS and CDR2 YYNGEE. The CDR3 bases are TGTGCCAGCAGCCCACACTTTTCCAAGCGGGTTTGGGATACGCAGTATTTT. Its protein is CASSPHFSKRVWDTQYF.

This chain uses TRBV12-3 or TRBV12-4 with TRBJ2-2, with TRBD1 identical over 8 bases. The V segment lost 5 bases and the J segment 5 bases; nucleotides outside the gene matches: 1. The CDR3 sequence is 13 residues long. CDR3 sequence reads: CASSNRGTGELFF. For the CDR3, the DNA is TGTGCCAGCAGTAACAGGGGGACCGGGGAGCTGTTTTTT.

CDR3: CASSLPSTEAFF. The CDR3 nucleotides are TGTGCCAGCAGCTTACCCAGCACTGAAGCTTTCTTT. The chain recombines TRBV11-2 with TRBJ1-1, with no clear D. In germline, CDR1 is SGHAT, CDR2 FQNNGV. The CDR3 spans 12 residues. Trimming shortened V by 2 bases and J by 4 bases, and 5 bases separated the two germline ends.

The J gene is TRBJ2-3, the V gene TRBV18; D is possibly TRBD1 (6 bases). The length of the CDR3 is 15 residues. V dropped 2 bases and J dropped 3 bases, with 12 bases sitting between them. Germline V gene data show CDR1 as KGHSH and CDR2 as LQKENI. The CDR3 DNA reads TGTGCCAGCTCACCATTTACACAGGGAACAGATACGCAGTATTTT. This codes for CASSPFTQGTDTQYF.

The genes are TRBV28 and TRBJ2-1; 9 bases fit TRBD1. J was trimmed by 0 bases and V by 2 bases; bases with no gene match: 5. The CDR3 covers 17 residues. The germline V gene encodes CDR1 MDHEN and CDR2 SYDVKM. DNA for the CDR3: TGTGCCAGCAGTTTACCCGGGACAGGGAGCTCCTACAATGAGCAGTTCTTC. Translated, it gives CASSLPGTGSSYNEQFF.

The genes are TRBV5-3 and TRBJ2-7, with 7 bases fitting TRBD2. TRBV5-3 is annotated as an ORF whose role is uncertain. There are 13 residues in the CDR3. The junction had 12 bases not matched to a gene; V was cut back by 10 bases and J by 5 bases. CDR3 DNA: TGTGCCTTGCCCGGGACTAAGCTACACGAGCAGTACTTC. Its protein is CALPGTKLHEQYF.

The J gene is TRBJ2-6, the V gene TRBV6-4, with 9 bases matching TRBD2. Germline loops: CDR1 MRHNA, CDR2 SNTAGT. Trimming at V came to 6 bases and at J to 0 bases, leaving 9 bases not matched to a gene. CDR3 size: 18 residues. CDR3 DNA: TGTGCCAGCAGCGAAACTAGCGGGCTCCACTCTGGGGCCAACGTCCTGACTTTC. Residues: CASSETSGLHSGANVLTF.

This chain uses TRBV6-5 with TRBJ2-3; the match to TRBD1 covers 10 bases. The germline V gene has CDR1 MNHEY and CDR2 SVGAGI. The CDR3 spans 15 residues. J gave up 3 bases and V 5 bases, and 5 bases lay outside the gene matches. In DNA, the CDR3 is TGTGCCAGCAGTCGACAGGGGGCGAGGACAGATACGCAGTATTTT. Translated: CASSRQGARTDTQYF.

This clone was seen a single time. J is TRBJ2-1 and V is TRBV7-3; tentatively, D is TRBD2 (5 bases). CDR1 SGHTA and CDR2 FQGTGA come from the germline V gene. This CDR3 has 13 residues. Trimming left V 1 base short and J 13 bases short, with 14 bases between. The CDR3: CASSLNPGTIQFF. In nucleotides, the CDR3 is TGTGCCAGCAGCTTAAATCCGGGAACAATCCAGTTCTTC.

V is TRBV19 and J is TRBJ2-2; 12 nucleotides agree with TRBD2. This CDR3 region has 17 residues. From germline, CDR1 is LNHDA and CDR2 SQIVND (reference sequence). J gave up 5 bases and V 10 bases, and 14 bases lay outside the gene matches. The CDR3 reads CATRWTSGTVGTGELFF. CDR3 DNA: TGTGCCACCCGGTGGACTAGCGGGACAGTAGGGACCGGGGAGCTGTTTTTT. Supplemented by reference TRBV19 and TRBJ2-2, the full variable domain reads DGGITQSPKYLFRKEGQNVTLSCEQNLNHDAMYWYRQDPGQGLRLIYYSQIVNDFQKGDIAEGYSVSREKKESFPLTVTSAQKNPTAFYLCATRWTSGTVGTGELFFGEGSRLTVL.

This chain joins TRBV4-1 and TRBJ2-5; 7 nucleotides agree with TRBD2. J was trimmed by 5 bases and V by 0 bases; bases with no gene match: 6. Germline assignment: CDR1 MGHRA and CDR2 YSYEKL. The CDR3 is 15 amino acids. For the CDR3, the DNA is TGCGCCAGCAGCCAAGATTGGAGGGGAGGGGAGACCCAGTACTTC. This gives the protein CASSQDWRGGETQYF.

This clone was detected only a few times. V and J are TRBV5-1 and TRBJ1-4, with D unresolved. Germline loops: CDR1 SGHRS, CDR2 YFSETQ. Trimming left V 2 bases short and J 2 bases short, with 7 bases between. This CDR3 is 14 amino acids long. This CDR3 reads CASSLSGTNEKLFF. The CDR3 DNA reads as TGCGCCAGCAGCTTATCCGGGACTAATGAAAAACTGTTTTTT.

The chain links TRBV5-6 to TRBJ2-2, with D possibly TRBD1 on 5 matching bases. V was shortened by 0 bases and J by 3 bases, with 9 bases between the two germline ends. Germline V gives CDR1 SGHDT, CDR2 YYEEEE. This CDR3 is 15 amino acids long. CDR3 coding DNA: TGTGCCAGCAGCTTGGTGACAGAGGACACCGGGGAGCTGTTTTTT. Amino acid sequence: CASSLVTEDTGELFF. Supplemented by reference TRBV5-6 and TRBJ2-2, the full variable domain reads DAGVTQSPTHLIKTRGQQVTLRCSPKSGHDTVSWYQQALGQGPQFIFQYYEEEERQRGNFPDRFSGHQFPNYSSELNVNALLLGDSALYLCASSLVTEDTGELFFGEGSRLTVL.

This rearrangement joins TRBV18 to TRBJ1-1; 7 nucleotides line up with TRBD1. V gave up 3 bases and J gave up 5 bases; unmatched junction bases: 6. The CDR3 covers 14 residues. Germline V gene lookup returns CDR1 KGHSH and CDR2 LQKENI. The CDR3 coding sequence is TGTGCCAGCTCACCTGCGACAGGGAGGACTGAAGCTTTCTTT. Translated, it gives CASSPATGRTEAFF.

This clone was counted a few times. The chain recombines TRBV7-3 with TRBJ2-7; D perhaps matches TRBD1 (5 bases). Trimming pared 4 bases from V and 7 bases from J, leaving 14 bases between. Germline V gene lookup returns CDR1 SGHTA and CDR2 FQGTGA. This CDR3 is built from 13 residues. CDR3 protein: CASSSPGLREQYF. For the CDR3, the DNA is TGTGCCAGCAGCTCCCCAGGGTTGAGGGAGCAGTACTTC.

V usage is TRBV28 and J usage is TRBJ1-4; a weak D match, TRBD1 (5 bases). V lost 4 bases and J 7 bases, leaving 16 bases between the germline ends. CDR3 length: 15 residues. Per the germline V gene, CDR1 is MDHEN and CDR2 is SYDVKM. The chain's CDR3 is CASSSVAGGTEKLFF. The CDR3 DNA follows: TGTGCCAGCAGTTCCGTGGCGGGGGGGACTGAAAAACTGTTTTTT. The full variable domain, its missing parts supplied by reference TRBV28 and TRBJ1-4, is DVKVTQSSRYLVKRTGEKVFLECVQDMDHENMFWYRQDPGLGLRLIYFSYDVKMKEKGDIPEGYSVSREKKERFSLILESASTNQTSMYLCASSSVAGGTEKLFFGSGTQLSVL.

The chain uses TRBV19 and TRBJ2-5, with 8 nucleotides matching TRBD1. The CDR3 runs to 11 residues. J gave up 14 bases and V 4 bases, and 6 bases lay outside the gene matches. The V gene's germline CDR1 is LNHDA and CDR2 SQIVND (reference sequence). In DNA, the CDR3 is TGTGCCAGTAGTACGTGGGACAGGTTCTACTTC. As protein: CASSTWDRFYF. The entire variable domain, with the rest obtained from reference TRBV19 and TRBJ2-5, is as follows: DGGITQSPKYLFRKEGQNVTLSCEQNLNHDAMYWYRQDPGQGLRLIYYSQIVNDFQKGDIAEGYSVSREKKESFPLTVTSAQKNPTAFYLCASSTWDRFYFGPGTRLLVL.

The chain combines TRBV18 with TRBJ1-1; D not certain. The CDR3 runs to 14 residues. The germline V and J ends were trimmed by 0 bases and 7 bases, with 12 bases remaining between them. Germline CDR1 reads KGHSH; CDR2 reads LQKENI. Here the CDR3 DNA reads TGTGCCAGCTCACCACCGTGGCAGTCCCATGAAGCTTTCTTT. Amino acids: CASSPPWQSHEAFF.

The chain combines TRBV11-3 with TRBJ2-1, with 7 bases that match TRBD1. The CDR3 totals 15 residues. Germline V gene sequence: CDR1 SGHNT, CDR2 YENEEA. V shed 5 bases and J 6 bases; nucleotides not matched to a gene: 10. The CDR3, as DNA: TGTGCCAGCAGCCTGGGGACAGCTTCGACCAATGAGCAGTTCTTC. Residues: CASSLGTASTNEQFF.

The V call is TRBV19, the J call TRBJ2-1, with TRBD2 identical over 12 bases. The trim removed 3 bases at V and 0 bases at J, leaving 3 bases unmatched. The CDR3 is 17 amino acids. Germline V gene sequence: CDR1 LNHDA, CDR2 SQIVND (reference sequence). The CDR3 region has the DNA TGTGCCAGTAGTATGACTAGCGGGAGTTCCTCCTACAATGAGCAGTTCTTC. This encodes CASSMTSGSSSYNEQFF.

The rearrangement uses TRBV11-3 and TRBJ1-1; D may be TRBD1 (6 bases). Trimming stripped 2 bases from V and 4 bases from J, with 11 bases between. CDR3 length equals 14 residues. Germline loops: CDR1 SGHNT, CDR2 YENEEA. The CDR3 region is CASSLNQGSTEAFF. In DNA form, the CDR3 reads TGTGCCAGCAGCTTAAATCAGGGGAGCACTGAAGCTTTCTTT.

The chain joins TRBV7-2 to TRBJ2-7, with TRBD2 identical over 9 bases. The V and J ends lost 1 base and 3 bases, in that order; junction bases with no gene match: 4. The CDR3 spans 15 residues. Germline CDR1 and CDR2: SGHTA and FQGNSA. The CDR3 region has the DNA TGTGCCAGCAGCTTAGGGCTAGCGGGATACTACGAGCAGTACTTC. This translates into CASSLGLAGYYEQYF.

This sequence joins TRBV27 and TRBJ2-7, with D uncertain. CDR3 size: 12 residues. CDR1 is MNHEY, CDR2 SMNVEV, per germline (reference sequence). Between the trimmed V and J ends, which lost 4 bases and 6 bases, there was a span of 10 bases. The DNA of the CDR3 is TGTGCCAGCAGTTCCCAGGCTCCCGAGCAGTACTTC. Translated, it gives CASSSQAPEQYF.

This chain connects TRBV10-3 to TRBJ2-5; 12 bases fit TRBD2. The V gene's germline CDR1 is ENHRY and CDR2 SYGVKD. After removal of 2 bases from V and 3 bases from J, the junction contained 4 bases not matched to a gene. This CDR3 comprises 16 residues. The chain's CDR3 is CAISEGTSGYKETQYF. CDR3 coding DNA: TGTGCCATCAGTGAGGGGACTAGCGGGTACAAAGAGACCCAGTACTTC.

This chain links TRBV27 with TRBJ2-2, with TRBD2 matching 7 bases. The V segment lost 3 bases and the J segment 3 bases; nucleotides outside the gene matches: 1. Looked up from germline, CDR1 is MNHEY and CDR2 is SMNVEV (reference sequence). The CDR3 covers 14 residues. This CDR3 is CASSFSGYTGELFF. The CDR3 DNA is TGTGCCAGCAGTTTTAGCGGGTACACCGGGGAGCTGTTTTTT.

This CDR3 reads CAISESTSGGDTQYF. DNA of the CDR3: TGTGCCATCAGTGAGTCGACTAGCGGGGGCGATACGCAGTATTTT. The V gene is TRBV10-3, the J gene TRBJ2-3; 12 positions agree with TRBD2. The V segment lost 0 bases and the J segment 6 bases; nucleotides outside the gene matches: 1. The CDR3 runs to 15 residues. Germline lookup yields CDR1 ENHRY and CDR2 SYGVKD.